This TCR beta chain derives from a study of T cells in localized non-small cell lung cancer. Study outcomes and limitations: Longer overall survival was seen with higher T cell density measured in blood.

This clone was seen only once. Its antigen is currently unknown. Germline CDR1 and CDR2: LNHDA and SQIVND (reference sequence). J gave up 4 bases and V 4 bases, and 7 bases lay outside the gene matches. CDR3 length: 15 residues. Profiled with immunoSEQ multiplex PCR; TCRdb holds only in-frame clones, not every one. The table lists under 40,000 clones, around 93% of them singletons. The rearrangement links TRBV19 to TRBJ1-5; 7 bases agree with TRBD1. The receptor was isolated from a female donor of 60 years or more with stage I lung adenocarcinoma. Specimen: peripheral blood, collected before any cancer treatment. The CDR3 spells CASSNRGRGNQPQHF. CDR3 DNA sequence: TGTGCCAGTAGTAACAGGGGAAGGGGGAATCAGCCCCAGCATTTT.